Listed below are T cell receptor beta chains from one sample, sequenced in a study of T cells after yellow fever vaccination. MiXCR, run by TCRdb on the 5' RACE reads, gives a single entry per CDR3 protein. The table shows 350,000 to 550,000 distinct CDR3 sequences, with over 15% occurring only once. The source was PBMCs, collected before the yellow fever booster vaccination. The receptors originated from a man aged 18 to 29 who received the YFV17D yellow fever vaccine. CDR3s include the opening cysteine and the closing phenylalanine or tryptophan. Fields, in order: clone size, D gene, V gene, J gene, CDR3 DNA, CDR3 protein. A D gene is named only where the DNA matches it firmly. Some rows mark clone size as missing; the rest say once, few, many or name a class of expanded clone.

abundance: .
d_gene: TRBD1
v_gene: TRBV7-2
j_gene: TRBJ2-3
CDR3nt: TGTGCCAGCAACAACAGGGGGGCGCAGTATTTT
CDR3aa: CASNNRGAQYF

abundance: .
d_gene: TRBD2
v_gene: TRBV7-6
j_gene: TRBJ2-2
CDR3nt: TGTGCCAGCAGCTTAGTCCCCGGGACTAGCGGGGCCGGGGGGCTGTTTTTT
CDR3aa: CASSLVPGTSGAGGLFF

abundance: many
d_gene: .
v_gene: TRBV7-2
j_gene: TRBJ2-3
CDR3nt: TGTGCCAGCAGCTTATTGGCAGGCACTGATGGTACGCAGTATTTT
CDR3aa: CASSLLAGTDGTQYF

abundance: .
d_gene: TRBD1
v_gene: TRBV10-3
j_gene: TRBJ2-5
CDR3nt: TGTGCCATCAGTGAGTCTCAGACAGGGTCGAGGGAGACCCAGTACTTC
CDR3aa: CAISESQTGSRETQYF

abundance: few
d_gene: TRBD1
v_gene: TRBV29-1
j_gene: TRBJ2-2
CDR3nt: TGCAGCGCGGGACAGGGGGCGAACACCGGGGAGCTGTTTTTT
CDR3aa: CSAGQGANTGELFF

abundance: .
d_gene: .
v_gene: TRBV4-1
j_gene: TRBJ1-1
CDR3nt: TGCGCCAGCAGCCAAGATCCCACGAGCGTCGCTGAAGCTTTCTTT
CDR3aa: CASSQDPTSVAEAFF

abundance: few
d_gene: TRBD2
v_gene: TRBV7-9
j_gene: TRBJ2-3
CDR3nt: TGTGCCAGCAGCTTAGTAGCGGGGGGGGCTCACGATACGCAGTATTTT
CDR3aa: CASSLVAGGAHDTQYF

abundance: .
d_gene: .
v_gene: TRBV4-3
j_gene: TRBJ1-2
CDR3nt: TGCGCCAGCAGCCAATGCGGAGAATGGAAGAACAGGGCCGCCGCCCCGTACACCTTC
CDR3aa: CASSQCGEWKNRAAAPYTF

abundance: .
d_gene: TRBD2
v_gene: TRBV7-2
j_gene: TRBJ2-3
CDR3nt: TGTGCCAGCAGCGACAGACTAGCGGGGGTCACAGATACGCAGTATTTT
CDR3aa: CASSDRLAGVTDTQYF

abundance: few
d_gene: .
v_gene: TRBV5-1
j_gene: TRBJ2-7
CDR3nt: TGCGCCAGCAGCCCCCGGGACGGGGGCTCCTACGAGCAGTACTTC
CDR3aa: CASSPRDGGSYEQYF

abundance: .
d_gene: .
v_gene: TRBV13
j_gene: TRBJ1-1
CDR3nt: TGTGCCAGCAGCTTAGCGTACGGAACTGGGAGGGTCGCTGAAGCTTTCTTT
CDR3aa: CASSLAYGTGRVAEAFF

abundance: once
d_gene: .
v_gene: TRBV5-1
j_gene: TRBJ2-5
CDR3nt: TGCGCCAGCAGTGCGGGGCAGGGGACCCAGTACTTC
CDR3aa: CASSAGQGTQYF

abundance: few
d_gene: TRBD1
v_gene: TRBV12-3/TRBV12-4
j_gene: TRBJ1-2
CDR3nt: TGTGCCAGCAGTCCGAGGGACAGGTCTAACTATGGCTACACCTTC
CDR3aa: CASSPRDRSNYGYTF

abundance: .
d_gene: TRBD2
v_gene: TRBV20-1
j_gene: TRBJ2-3
CDR3nt: TGCAGTGCTAGACCGTTACTAGCGGGGGGGCCAAGCACAGATACGCAGTATTTT
CDR3aa: CSARPLLAGGPSTDTQYF

abundance: few
d_gene: .
v_gene: TRBV4-3
j_gene: TRBJ2-1
CDR3nt: TGCGCCAGCAGCCAAGATCCTGGAGGGGTATCCTACAATGAGCAGTTCTTC
CDR3aa: CASSQDPGGVSYNEQFF

abundance: few
d_gene: .
v_gene: TRBV9
j_gene: TRBJ1-1
CDR3nt: TGTGCCAGCAGCGTAGGGGCAGGACGAATGAACACTGAAGCTTTCTTT
CDR3aa: CASSVGAGRMNTEAFF

abundance: few
d_gene: .
v_gene: TRBV4-2
j_gene: TRBJ1-3
CDR3nt: TGTGCCAGCAGCCAAGGAGCAGCCAGCTCTGGAAACACCATATATTTT
CDR3aa: CASSQGAASSGNTIYF

abundance: few
d_gene: .
v_gene: TRBV2
j_gene: TRBJ2-5
CDR3nt: TGTGCCAGCAGTGAGGCTGTACCCAAGGACACCCAGTACTTC
CDR3aa: CASSEAVPKDTQYF

abundance: .
d_gene: TRBD2
v_gene: TRBV11-2
j_gene: TRBJ2-3
CDR3nt: TGTGCCAGCAGCTTAAAAAGAGCGGGGGGCACAGATACGCAGTATTTT
CDR3aa: CASSLKRAGGTDTQYF

abundance: few
d_gene: .
v_gene: TRBV2
j_gene: TRBJ2-5
CDR3nt: TGTGCCAGCATGAGGCAAGAGACCCAGTACTTC
CDR3aa: CASMRQETQYF

abundance: few
d_gene: .
v_gene: TRBV6-5
j_gene: TRBJ2-3
CDR3nt: TGTGCCAGCAGTCCAACTTTGAACGGAGATACGCAGTATTTT
CDR3aa: CASSPTLNGDTQYF

abundance: .
d_gene: .
v_gene: TRBV2
j_gene: TRBJ1-6
CDR3nt: TGTGCCAGCAGTGAAGGGACAATAGGGAATTCACCCCTCCACTTT
CDR3aa: CASSEGTIGNSPLHF

abundance: .
d_gene: .
v_gene: TRBV20-1
j_gene: TRBJ2-7
CDR3nt: TGCAGTGCTAGAGATCCGAGGATTTACTACGAGCAGTACTTC
CDR3aa: CSARDPRIYYEQYF

abundance: few
d_gene: .
v_gene: TRBV6-5
j_gene: TRBJ1-1
CDR3nt: TGTGCCAGCAGTTATGGTGGATCCACTGAAGCTTTCTTT
CDR3aa: CASSYGGSTEAFF

abundance: .
d_gene: .
v_gene: TRBV5-1
j_gene: TRBJ2-1
CDR3nt: TGCGCCAGCAGCTTCGACATTGAGCAGTTCTTC
CDR3aa: CASSFDIEQFF

abundance: .
d_gene: TRBD2
v_gene: TRBV4-1
j_gene: TRBJ2-7
CDR3nt: TGCGCCAGCAGCCGCAAAGTCCCGGGACTAGCGGGGGAATCATCCTACGAGCAGTACTTC
CDR3aa: CASSRKVPGLAGESSYEQYF

abundance: few
d_gene: TRBD1
v_gene: TRBV20-1
j_gene: TRBJ1-5
CDR3nt: TGCAGTGCTGGGGGACAGGGGCCCAATCAGCCCCAGCATTTT
CDR3aa: CSAGGQGPNQPQHF

abundance: few
d_gene: .
v_gene: TRBV10-3
j_gene: TRBJ1-1
CDR3nt: TGTGCCATCAGTCAAGGGGGTACTGAAGCTTTCTTT
CDR3aa: CAISQGGTEAFF

abundance: few
d_gene: .
v_gene: TRBV6-2/TRBV6-3
j_gene: TRBJ1-2
CDR3nt: TGTGCCAGCAGTGACACAGGCTTCCGAGATGGCTACACCTTC
CDR3aa: CASSDTGFRDGYTF

abundance: few
d_gene: TRBD1
v_gene: TRBV6-2/TRBV6-3
j_gene: TRBJ1-5
CDR3nt: TGTGCCAGCAGTCGATCGACAGGGGGCCAGCCCCAGCATTTT
CDR3aa: CASSRSTGGQPQHF

abundance: few
d_gene: .
v_gene: TRBV7-6
j_gene: TRBJ2-3
CDR3nt: TGTGCCAGCAGCTTAGGCCTAGCAAATACGCAGTATTTT
CDR3aa: CASSLGLANTQYF

abundance: .
d_gene: .
v_gene: TRBV6-1
j_gene: TRBJ1-5
CDR3nt: TGTGCCAGCAGTGAAGCGCTGACTATCGGTCAGCCCCAGCATTTT
CDR3aa: CASSEALTIGQPQHF

abundance: .
d_gene: TRBD1
v_gene: TRBV7-2
j_gene: TRBJ2-1
CDR3nt: TGTGCCAGCAGCTTAATACTAGGACAGGGGGTTTTCAATGAGCAGTTCTTC
CDR3aa: CASSLILGQGVFNEQFF

abundance: many
d_gene: TRBD1
v_gene: TRBV7-2
j_gene: TRBJ2-5
CDR3nt: TGTGCCAGCAGCGTAACAGGGGGCGCGGAGACCCAGTACTTC
CDR3aa: CASSVTGGAETQYF

abundance: few
d_gene: .
v_gene: TRBV6-2/TRBV6-3
j_gene: TRBJ2-7
CDR3nt: TGTGCCAGCAGTTACGGGCACTACTACGAGCAGTACTTC
CDR3aa: CASSYGHYYEQYF

abundance: few
d_gene: .
v_gene: TRBV19
j_gene: TRBJ2-3
CDR3nt: TGTGCCAGTAGTATTCCGACTACCACAGATACGCAGTATTTT
CDR3aa: CASSIPTTTDTQYF

abundance: .
d_gene: .
v_gene: TRBV12-5
j_gene: TRBJ1-1
CDR3nt: TGTGCTAGTGGTTTGCCCCACAGGAGGCCTCTTGCTCACACTGAAGCTTTCTTT
CDR3aa: CASGLPHRRPLAHTEAFF

abundance: few
d_gene: TRBD2
v_gene: TRBV7-2
j_gene: TRBJ2-3
CDR3nt: TGTGCCAGCAGCTTAGTTACCGGGGGGAGCACAGATACGCAGTATTTT
CDR3aa: CASSLVTGGSTDTQYF

abundance: .
d_gene: .
v_gene: TRBV11-1
j_gene: TRBJ2-5
CDR3nt: TGTGCCAGCAGCGCCCTCGAGAGTCGTGAGACCCAGTACTTC
CDR3aa: CASSALESRETQYF

abundance: .
d_gene: .
v_gene: TRBV11-1
j_gene: TRBJ2-5
CDR3nt: TGTGCCAGCAGCTTGGGGTGGCAGGGCCAGACCCAGTACTTC
CDR3aa: CASSLGWQGQTQYF

abundance: .
d_gene: .
v_gene: TRBV4-2
j_gene: TRBJ2-3
CDR3nt: TGTGCCAGCAGCCAAGATAGTGCCACAGATACGCAGTATTTT
CDR3aa: CASSQDSATDTQYF

abundance: .
d_gene: TRBD2
v_gene: TRBV29-1
j_gene: TRBJ2-1
CDR3nt: TGCAGCGTTGAAGTATTGGGACTAGCTGTCTACAATGAGCAGTTCTTC
CDR3aa: CSVEVLGLAVYNEQFF

abundance: .
d_gene: .
v_gene: TRBV4-2
j_gene: TRBJ1-1
CDR3nt: TGTGCCAGCAGCCAAGATTGGCGCAAGGACCCCGCCTCCGAAGCTTTCTTT
CDR3aa: CASSQDWRKDPASEAFF

abundance: .
d_gene: .
v_gene: TRBV19
j_gene: TRBJ1-1
CDR3nt: TGTGCCAGTAGTAGTTCGTCTCTAAACACTGAAGCTTTCTTT
CDR3aa: CASSSSSLNTEAFF

abundance: .
d_gene: .
v_gene: TRBV30
j_gene: TRBJ1-2
CDR3nt: TGTGCCTGGAGTGTACCCCCAGTAAGGAAGTATGGCTACACCTTC
CDR3aa: CAWSVPPVRKYGYTF

abundance: .
d_gene: .
v_gene: TRBV4-1
j_gene: TRBJ2-7
CDR3nt: TGCGCCAGCAGCCAAGACCCCCGAACCTCCTACGAGCAGTACTTC
CDR3aa: CASSQDPRTSYEQYF